These 3 T cell receptor beta chains came from one sample sequenced in a study of T cells in Graves' hyperthyroidism and ophthalmopathy. Researchers amplified the TCR beta CDR3 regions from RNA transcripts. In the first-round RT-PCR of the TCR CDR3, the HTBI primer set was used. TCRdb reanalysed the multiplex PCR reads using MiXCR and keeps one entry per CDR3 protein. The table lists fewer than 750,000 distinct CDR3 sequences, roughly 15% of them singletons. Sequencing was done on a sample of blood. The receptors here all came from a woman aged 45-65 years with Graves' ophthalmopathy.

This sequence joins TRBV20-1 and TRBJ2-3; D remains ambiguous. CDR1 is DFQATT, CDR2 SNEGSKA, per germline (reference sequence). The CDR3 has 13 amino acids. The CDR3 DNA is TGCAGCGGGTCGGGCGGCCTCACAGATACGCAGTATTTT. Its protein product is CSGSGGLTDTQYF.

This clonotype was seen repeatedly, ten times or more. The V call is TRBV6-1, the J call TRBJ2-7; D unclear. Germline CDR1 is MNHNS and CDR2 is SASEGT. Trimming shortened V by 6 bases and J by 3 bases, and 12 bases separated the two germline ends. CDR3 length: 13 residues. Written as DNA, the CDR3 is TGTGCCAGCAGCTTCGGTGGGCGCTACGAGCAGTACTTC. It is translated as CASSFGGRYEQYF.

This clonotype came up many times. V usage is TRBV28 and J usage is TRBJ1-5; TRBD1 is a possible D gene (5 bases). Germline CDR1 and CDR2: MDHEN and SYDVKM. With 8 bases removed from V and 1 base from J, the gap between germline ends came to 9 bases. This CDR3 region has 13 residues. CDR3 sequence reads: CASAGGSNQPQHF. In DNA, the CDR3 is TGTGCCAGCGCCGGGGGGAGCAATCAGCCCCAGCATTTT.